Shown below are 22 T cell receptor beta chains from a single sample sequenced in a study of CD8 T cells in ankylosing spondylitis. TCRdb re-analysed the 5' RACE reads in MiXCR, keeping a single row per CDR3 protein. In the table there are about 220,000 distinct CDR3 sequences, around 24% of which are singletons. The sequenced sample was blood, either unsorted or a sorted T cell fraction (not recorded which). Every receptor here comes from a male donor with ankylosing spondylitis or in good health (not recorded which).

This clonotype was seen repeatedly, ten times or more. This sequence joins TRBV6-1 and TRBJ1-5; D is possibly TRBD1 (5 bases). Trimming shortened V by 4 bases and J by 8 bases, and 18 bases separated the two germline ends. The germline V gene encodes CDR1 MNHNS and CDR2 SASEGT. The CDR3 runs to 15 residues. The CDR3 DNA reads TGTGCCAGCAGTGGGGGCGGGACCCATGATAAGCCCCAGCATTTT. It specifies CASSGGGTHDKPQHF.

This clonotype was detected only a few times. CDR3 bases: TGCAGTGCTCAAAGAGGGGGGGGGCTCTCGGGGGAGCAGTACTTC. This translates into CSAQRGGGLSGEQYF. The V call is TRBV20-1, the J call TRBJ2-7; D perhaps matches TRBD2 (7 bases). CDR1 and CDR2 from the germline V gene are DFQATT and SNEGSKA (reference sequence). V was trimmed by 5 bases and J by 7 bases, leaving 24 bases between them. CDR3 length: 15 residues.

There are a few counts of this clonotype. The chain uses TRBV7-2 and TRBJ1-2, with 9 positions matching TRBD1. The germline V gene encodes CDR1 SGHTA and CDR2 FQGNSA. The ends lost 6 bases at V and 0 bases at J; junction bases unmatched: 2. CDR3 length: 14 residues. The CDR3: CASRGQGTNYGYTF. CDR3 nucleotides: TGTGCCAGCAGGGGACAGGGAACTAACTATGGCTACACCTTC.

V usage is TRBV5-1 and J usage is TRBJ2-5, with 11 bases identical to TRBD1. Losses at the gene ends were 5 bases for V and 4 bases for J; bases not matched to a gene: 4. The germline gives CDR1 SGHRS, CDR2 YFSETQ. This CDR3 is 14 amino acids long. CDR3 amino acids: CASRSGTGGETQYF. DNA for the CDR3: TGCGCCAGCAGGTCCGGGACAGGGGGAGAGACCCAGTACTTC.

The rearrangement joins TRBV11-3 to TRBJ1-2, with D possibly TRBD1 on 5 matching bases. CDR1 and CDR2 (germline): SGHNT, YENEEA. CDR3 length: 12 residues. The germline V and J ends were trimmed by 5 bases and 13 bases, with 17 bases remaining between them. DNA for the CDR3: TGTGCCAGCAGCCAAGGAGGGGCGGAAGTCACCTTC. Protein sequence: CASSQGGAEVTF. Using reference TRBV11-3 and TRBJ1-2 for the parts outside the CDR3, the full variable domain is EAGVVQSPRYKIIEKKQPVAFWCNPISGHNTLYWYLQNLGQGPELLIRYENEEAVDDSQLPKDRFSAERLKGVDSTLKIQPAELGDSAVYLCASSQGGAEVTFGSGTRLTVV.

This clonotype appeared many times. The chain is built from TRBV29-1 and TRBJ2-1; unclear D gene. CDR1 and CDR2 from the germline V gene are SQVTM and ANQGSEA. Trimming removed 0 bases from V and 4 bases from J, with 10 bases in between. This CDR3 region has 14 residues. CDR3 nucleotides: TGCAGCGTTGAAGACGGAGCCCCTTACAATGAGCAGTTCTTC. It yields the protein CSVEDGAPYNEQFF.

This clonotype showed up just a few times. J is TRBJ2-5 and V is TRBV20-1, with TRBD2 identical over 10 bases. Trimming cost V 5 bases and J 5 bases; bases outside gene matches: 11. There are 15 residues in the CDR3. Per the germline V gene, CDR1 is DFQATT and CDR2 is SNEGSKA (reference sequence). CDR3 region: CSALWSGRVAETQYF. In DNA form, the CDR3 reads TGCAGTGCTTTGTGGAGCGGGAGGGTTGCGGAGACCCAGTACTTC.

This rearrangement joins TRBV27 to TRBJ2-3; no clear D. Germline loops: CDR1 MNHEY, CDR2 SMNVEV (reference sequence). The V end was cut by 2 bases, the J end by 2 bases, with 5 bases between. There are 13 residues in the CDR3. The CDR3: CASSLRITDTQYF. The CDR3 DNA is TGTGCCAGCAGTTTACGTATCACAGATACGCAGTATTTT.

This clonotype was seen at least ten times. The V gene is TRBV20-1, the J gene TRBJ2-5; possibly TRBD1 for D (6 bases). V lost 5 bases to trimming and J lost 2 bases, with 12 bases between them. The CDR3 has 13 amino acids. In germline, CDR1 is DFQATT, CDR2 SNEGSKA (reference sequence). CDR3 DNA: TGCAGTGCTCTGACAGGATATCAAGAGACCCAGTACTTC. Amino acids: CSALTGYQETQYF.

This clonotype was observed at least ten times. This rearrangement joins TRBV20-1 to TRBJ2-7; tentative D call: TRBD2 (5 bases). Looked up from germline, CDR1 is DFQATT and CDR2 is SNEGSKA (reference sequence). The CDR3 contains 13 residues. V gave up 3 bases and J gave up 5 bases, with 14 bases separating them. CDR3 DNA: TGCAGTGCTAGTTATACGGGGAGCCACGAGCAGTACTTC. Translating it yields CSASYTGSHEQYF.

This clonotype was seen just once. The chain links TRBV7-2 to TRBJ1-1; D unclear. The CDR3 extends over 15 amino acids. V was pared by 6 bases and J by 5 bases, with 19 bases between. The germline V gene encodes CDR1 SGHTA and CDR2 FQGNSA. CDR3 sequence (DNA): TGTGCCAGCAGGGAGGGATTGGTCCCGAGTACTGAAGCTTTCTTT. It translates to CASREGLVPSTEAFF.

This clonotype appeared many times. The V and J genes are TRBV20-1 and TRBJ1-4, with TRBD1 as a possible D gene (5 bases). The V gene's germline CDR1 is DFQATT and CDR2 SNEGSKA (reference sequence). Trimming removed 6 bases from V and 7 bases from J, with 12 bases in between. The CDR3 runs 12 residues. CDR3 in DNA: TGCAGTGCCACGGGACGTAGTGAAAAACTGTTTTTT. Its protein product is CSATGRSEKLFF.

About this clonotype: A much more abundant neighbour one base away suggests this may be a read error. The conserved phenylalanine or tryptophan normally closing the CDR3 is absent here, so this likely arose from a read error. This chain links TRBV5-1 with TRBJ2-1, with 10 bases identical to TRBD2. Trimming removed 3 bases from V and 5 bases from J; junction bases left unmatched: 8. CDR3 size: 16 residues. CDR1 is SGHRS, CDR2 YFSETQ, per germline. CDR3 sequence reads: CASSYQAGGLNNEQFL. In DNA form, the CDR3 reads TGCGCCAGCAGCTACCAAGCGGGAGGGTTAAACAATGAGCAGTTCTTA.

This clonotype was seen a handful of times. The rearrangement uses TRBV7-2 and TRBJ2-5; 8 bases are shared with TRBD2. The CDR3 extends over 15 amino acids. J lost 5 bases, V lost 2 bases, and 7 bases had no gene match. CDR1 and CDR2 from the germline V gene are SGHTA and FQGNSA. This CDR3 is CASSLYSGKGETQYF. The CDR3 DNA is TGTGCCAGCAGCTTATATAGCGGGAAAGGGGAGACCCAGTACTTC.

The V gene is TRBV12-3 or TRBV12-4, the J gene TRBJ2-7; TRBD2 aligns across 7 bases. The CDR3 totals 15 residues. The junction had 13 bases not matched to a gene; V was cut back by 6 bases and J by 5 bases. The CDR3 protein is CASSLAPMGGDEQYF. Written as DNA, the CDR3 is TGTGCCAGCAGCCTAGCCCCCATGGGGGGGGACGAGCAGTACTTC.

The chain is built from TRBV28 and TRBJ2-7; 9 bases line up with TRBD2. Per germline, CDR1 MDHEN and CDR2 SYDVKM. The trim removed 4 bases at V and 2 bases at J, leaving 9 bases unmatched. CDR3 length: 16 amino acids. CDR3 DNA: TGTGCCAGCAGTTCGCCTAGCGGGACGACTACCTACGAGCAGTACTTC. It codes for CASSSPSGTTTYEQYF.

The J gene is TRBJ2-1, the V gene TRBV5-1, with TRBD2 matching over 16 bases. Unmatched junction bases numbered 6, after V lost 4 bases and J lost 8 bases. The germline V gene has CDR1 SGHRS and CDR2 YFSETQ. This CDR3 contains 16 residues. The CDR3 DNA reads TGCGCCAGCAGCGGTGGGACTAGCGGGAGGGGTTATGAGCAGTTCTTC. It translates to CASSGGTSGRGYEQFF.

This clonotype has a count of ten or more. The chain couples TRBV28 to TRBJ1-6, with 7 bases identical to TRBD1. Looked up from germline, CDR1 is MDHEN and CDR2 is SYDVKM. This CDR3 region has 14 residues. J lost 9 bases, V lost 6 bases, and 8 bases had no gene match. The DNA for the CDR3 is TGTGCCAGCAGCACAGGGGCACAGAGTTCACCCCTCCACTTT. This gives the protein CASSTGAQSSPLHF.

In this sample, this clonotype turned up many times. CDR3 protein: CASIRAVPGEQFF. CDR3 bases: TGTGCCAGCATTAGGGCAGTCCCCGGTGAGCAGTTCTTC. This rearrangement joins TRBV6-2 or TRBV6-3 to TRBJ2-1; D is uncertain. The germline gives CDR1 MNHEY, CDR2 SVGEGT. CDR3 length: 13 residues. V lost 7 bases and J lost 9, with 16 bases in between.

The V gene is TRBV7-2, the J gene TRBJ2-7; D ambiguous. CDR3 size: 14 residues. CDR1 is SGHTA and CDR2 is FQGNSA in the germline V gene. V was pared by 5 bases and J by 3 bases, with 14 bases between. CDR3 sequence (DNA): TGTGCCAGCAGCCCCGTTCAGTTTTTCTACGAGCAGTACTTC. Its translation is CASSPVQFFYEQYF.

This clonotype was detected many times. The J gene is TRBJ1-1, the V gene TRBV10-3; TRBD1 might be the D (5 bases). The CDR3 covers 12 residues. The V end lost 7 bases, the J end lost 11 bases, and 17 bases lay between the germline ends. Looked up from germline, CDR1 is ENHRY and CDR2 is SYGVKD. CDR3 coding DNA: TGTGCCATCACTGGGGACGGCTTCGGGGCTTTCTTT. Protein: CAITGDGFGAFF.

V usage is TRBV6-6 and J usage is TRBJ2-7; D is unresolved. Germline assignment: CDR1 MNHNY and CDR2 SVGAGI (reference sequence). CDR3 length: 13 residues. Deletions cut 4 bases from V and 2 bases from J, with 9 bases between. CDR3 sequence (DNA): TGTGCCAGCAGTTTTCCGGACCCCTACGAGCAGTACTTC. Translated: CASSFPDPYEQYF.